This entry lists 17 T cell receptor beta chains sequenced from one sample in a study of shared clonotypes between healthy human individuals. Cells designated naive CD8 were CD45RO-negative and were positively selected for CCR7, with terminally differentiated effector memory CD45RA+ cells excluded. Libraries were prepared by immunoSEQ multiplex PCR; TCRdb keeps only in-frame clonotypes and omits some of them. The table includes nearly 2 million clones, just under 95% detected once. The sample consisted of naive CD8+ T cells sorted from blood. Source of these receptors: a man in his late teens or twenties in good health.

The V gene is TRBV4-1, the J gene TRBJ2-7; perhaps TRBD2 as D (6 bases). The length of the CDR3 is 17 residues. The germline V gene has CDR1 MGHRA and CDR2 YSYEKL. The germline V and J ends were trimmed by 4 bases and 2 bases, with 21 bases remaining between them. CDR3 in amino acids: CASSPNTEGPNTYEQYF. The CDR3 DNA follows: TGCGCCAGCAGCCCAAACACGGAGGGGCCCAACACCTACGAGCAGTACTTC.

This clone was recorded only once. The same CDR3 can be traced to other DNA sequences in this sample. The rearrangement uses TRBV11-2 and TRBJ1-1; D might be TRBD1 (6 bases). The CDR3 sequence is 15 residues long. Trimming removed 0 bases from V and 4 bases from J, with 12 bases in between. Looked up from germline, CDR1 is SGHAT and CDR2 is FQNNGV. CDR3 sequence reads: CASSLDPGAVTEAFF. The DNA of the CDR3 is TGTGCCAGCAGCTTAGATCCGGGGGCGGTCACTGAAGCTTTCTTT.

This sequence joins TRBV5-6 and TRBJ1-6; no reliable D call. In germline, CDR1 is SGHDT, CDR2 YYEEEE. The CDR3 runs 13 residues. The ends were cut back, 2 bases at V and 14 bases at J, with 14 bases in the middle. CDR3 nucleotide sequence: TGTGCCAGCAGCTTATATGTGGAAGAGGCCCTCCACTTT. It yields the protein CASSLYVEEALHF. The full variable domain, its missing parts supplied by reference TRBV5-6 and TRBJ1-6, is DAGVTQSPTHLIKTRGQQVTLRCSPKSGHDTVSWYQQALGQGPQFIFQYYEEEERQRGNFPDRFSGHQFPNYSSELNVNALLLGDSALYLCASSLYVEEALHFGNGTRLTVT.

About this clone: Other DNA sequences within the sample encode an identical CDR3. The rearrangement links TRBV10-1 to TRBJ2-7; 8 bases are a match to TRBD1. In germline, CDR1 is WNHNN, CDR2 SYGVQD (reference sequence). The V segment lost 5 bases and the J segment 0 bases; nucleotides outside the gene matches: 3. The CDR3 covers 14 residues. Written as DNA, the CDR3 is TGCGCCAGCAGTCCCGGGACAGGCTCCTACGAGCAGTACTTC. Protein sequence: CASSPGTGSYEQYF.

The chain carries TRBV11-2 and TRBJ1-1; 7 bases fit TRBD1. Looked up from germline, CDR1 is SGHAT and CDR2 is FQNNGV. With 6 bases clipped from V and 4 bases from J, the junction kept 5 bases outside the gene matches. This CDR3 is built from 13 residues. Here the CDR3 reads CASSYQGGTEAFF. The CDR3 DNA is TGTGCCAGCAGTTACCAGGGGGGCACTGAAGCTTTCTTT.

The rearrangement uses TRBV4-2 and TRBJ1-2; D is uncertain. The ends were cut back, 0 bases at V and 6 bases at J, with 8 bases in the middle. CDR3 size: 13 residues. Germline assignment: CDR1 LGHNA and CDR2 YNFKEQ. CDR3 region: CASSQELPDGYTF. The CDR3 DNA reads as TGTGCCAGCAGCCAAGAACTCCCTGATGGCTACACCTTC.

V is TRBV19 and J is TRBJ2-7; 11 nucleotides match TRBD2. V trimming: 6 bases; J trimming: 3 bases; junction bases outside the gene matches: 7. The CDR3 consists of 15 residues. The germline V gene has CDR1 LNHDA and CDR2 SQIVND (reference sequence). CDR3 in DNA: TGTGCCAGTAGGGCAGCGGGACTAGCGGTCTACGAGCAGTACTTC. Translating gives CASRAAGLAVYEQYF.

The rearrangement uses TRBV2 and TRBJ2-3; D possibly corresponds to TRBD1 (5 bases). V lost 6 bases and J 4 bases, leaving 17 bases between the germline ends. Germline assignment: CDR1 SNHLY and CDR2 FYNNEI. This CDR3 contains 15 residues. The CDR3 bases are TGTGCCAGCAGGGTGGGTGAATGGGGCGCAGATACGCAGTATTTT. It yields the protein CASRVGEWGADTQYF.

This chain uses TRBV5-6 with TRBJ2-7; 10 positions match TRBD1. Germline V gene sequence: CDR1 SGHDT, CDR2 YYEEEE. Trimming took 3 bases from V and 4 from J; bases not matched to a gene: 7. The CDR3 is 15 amino acids. CDR3 in amino acids: CASSWDRGYGYEQYF. CDR3 coding DNA: TGTGCCAGCAGCTGGGACAGGGGTTATGGATACGAGCAGTACTTC. The full variable domain, its missing parts supplied by reference TRBV5-6 and TRBJ2-7, is DAGVTQSPTHLIKTRGQQVTLRCSPKSGHDTVSWYQQALGQGPQFIFQYYEEEERQRGNFPDRFSGHQFPNYSSELNVNALLLGDSALYLCASSWDRGYGYEQYFGPGTRLTVT.

Details on this clone: This sample includes further DNA sequences coding for the same CDR3. V and J are TRBV27 and TRBJ2-1, with 7 bases fitting TRBD2. Germline V gene data show CDR1 as MNHEY and CDR2 as SMNVEV (reference sequence). CDR3 length: 14 amino acids. The trim removed 3 bases at V and 7 bases at J, leaving 6 bases unmatched. The CDR3 spells CASSFGTGGNEQFF. The CDR3 DNA sequence: TGTGCCAGCAGTTTCGGAACGGGAGGAAATGAGCAGTTCTTC.

J is TRBJ2-7 and V is TRBV5-6; weak D call: TRBD1 (6 bases). The ends were cut back, 3 bases at V and 3 bases at J, with 13 bases in the middle. CDR3 size: 14 residues. CDR1 is SGHDT and CDR2 is YYEEEE in the germline V gene. CDR3 region: CASSSDRLLYEQYF. DNA of the CDR3: TGTGCCAGCAGCTCTGACAGGTTACTCTACGAGCAGTACTTC.

The rearrangement joins TRBV12-5 to TRBJ1-6; 8 bases are a match to TRBD1. The germline V gene has CDR1 LGHNT and CDR2 FRNRAP. V gave up 1 base and J gave up 0 bases; unmatched junction bases: 5. CDR3 size: 18 residues. The CDR3 coding sequence is TGTGCTAGTGGTTTGGCGATACAGGGGGTCTCCTATAATTCACCCCTCCACTTT. As protein: CASGLAIQGVSYNSPLHF.

The J gene is TRBJ2-1, the V gene TRBV4-1; weak D call: TRBD1 (7 bases). The CDR3 is 13 residues long. Trimming cost V 5 bases and J 10 bases, with 15 bases left between them. Germline V gene lookup returns CDR1 MGHRA and CDR2 YSYEKL. The CDR3 region is CASSYDRDFEQFF. CDR3 DNA: TGCGCCAGCAGCTACGACAGGGACTTCGAGCAGTTCTTC.

The chain has TRBV11-2 and TRBJ2-1; D is unresolved. Germline lookup yields CDR1 SGHAT and CDR2 FQNNGV. The CDR3 extends over 15 amino acids. The ends were cut back, 0 bases at V and 6 bases at J, with 12 bases in the middle. DNA of the CDR3: TGTGCCAGCAGCTTAGATCCCGGCTACCTCAATGAGCAGTTCTTC. Amino acids: CASSLDPGYLNEQFF.

This chain links TRBV7-2 with TRBJ1-5; tentative D call: TRBD1 (6 bases). Looked up from germline, CDR1 is SGHTA and CDR2 is FQGNSA. This CDR3 contains 19 residues. The V and J ends lost 0 bases and 0 bases respectively, with 18 bases between them. This chain's CDR3 is CASSLADGGGLYSNQPQHF. The CDR3 DNA reads as TGTGCCAGCAGCTTAGCGGACGGGGGGGGCCTATATAGCAATCAGCCCCAGCATTTT.

The V call is TRBV11-2, the J call TRBJ2-7, with a tentative D call TRBD2 (5 bases). Trimming removed 8 bases at V and 0 bases at J, with 11 bases between. Germline V CDR1 and CDR2: SGHAT, FQNNGV. The CDR3 contains 13 residues. This CDR3 reads CASALGSSYEQYF. In nucleotides, the CDR3 is TGTGCCAGCGCGCTAGGGAGCTCCTACGAGCAGTACTTC.

The chain employs TRBV6-1 and TRBJ1-2; possibly TRBD1 for D (5 bases). The CDR3 totals 14 residues. V lost 9 bases, J lost 3 bases, and 17 bases lay in between. Germline values: CDR1 MNHNS, CDR2 SASEGT. The CDR3 nucleotides read TGTGCCAGTGAGCTGAAGGGGTATGACTATGGCTACACCTTC. This encodes CASELKGYDYGYTF.